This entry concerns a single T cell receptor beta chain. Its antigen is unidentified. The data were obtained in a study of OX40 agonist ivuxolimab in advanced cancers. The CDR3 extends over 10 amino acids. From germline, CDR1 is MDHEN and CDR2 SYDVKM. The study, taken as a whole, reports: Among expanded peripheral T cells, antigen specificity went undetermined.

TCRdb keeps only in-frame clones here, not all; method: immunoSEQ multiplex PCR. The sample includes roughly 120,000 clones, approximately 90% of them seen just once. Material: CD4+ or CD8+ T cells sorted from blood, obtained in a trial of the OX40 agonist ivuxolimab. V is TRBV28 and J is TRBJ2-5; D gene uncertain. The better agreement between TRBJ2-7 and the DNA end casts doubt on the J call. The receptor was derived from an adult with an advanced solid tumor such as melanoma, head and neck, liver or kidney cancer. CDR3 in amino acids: CASSNYEQYF. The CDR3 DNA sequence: TGTGCCAGCAGCAACTACGAGCAGTACTTC.